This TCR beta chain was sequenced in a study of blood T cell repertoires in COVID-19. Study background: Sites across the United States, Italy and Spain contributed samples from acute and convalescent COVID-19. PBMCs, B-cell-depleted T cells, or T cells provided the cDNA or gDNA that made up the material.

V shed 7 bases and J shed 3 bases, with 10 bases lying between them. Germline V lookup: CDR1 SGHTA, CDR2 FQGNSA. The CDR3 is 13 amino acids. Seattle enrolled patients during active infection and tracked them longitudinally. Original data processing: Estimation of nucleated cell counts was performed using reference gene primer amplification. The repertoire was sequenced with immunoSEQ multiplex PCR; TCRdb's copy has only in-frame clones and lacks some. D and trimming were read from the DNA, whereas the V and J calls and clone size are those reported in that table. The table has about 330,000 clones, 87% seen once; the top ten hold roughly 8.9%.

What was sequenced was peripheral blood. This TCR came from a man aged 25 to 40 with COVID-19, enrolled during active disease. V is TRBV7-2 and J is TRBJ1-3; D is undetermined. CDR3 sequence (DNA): TGTGCCAGCACTGGGGAGAGTGGAAACACCATATATTTT. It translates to CASTGESGNTIYF.